These 28 T cell receptor beta chains came from one sample sequenced in a study of monozygotic twins with inflammatory bowel disease. Reprocessing the 5' RACE reads, TCRdb reports a single entry for every CDR3 protein and omits DNA. Recorded for this sample: about 330,000 distinct CDR3 sequences. Sequencing was done on a sample of blood. These TCRs come from a human donor with ulcerative colitis or Crohn's disease, or a healthy co-twin of an affected twin (not recorded which).

The CDR3 is CASSLVLTGNEQFF. The chain is built from TRBV7-9 and TRBJ2-1; without DNA, the TCRdb call of TRBD1 cannot be checked. Germline CDR1 reads SEHNR; CDR2 reads FQNEAQ (reference sequence). The CDR3 covers 14 residues.

The chain is built from TRBV19 and TRBJ2-2; checking the TCRdb D call of TRBD1 is not possible without DNA. The germline V gene has CDR1 LNHDA and CDR2 SQIVND (reference sequence). This CDR3 contains 14 residues. The CDR3: CASSWTGLPGELFF.

V usage is TRBV19 and J usage is TRBJ2-6. Per the germline V gene, CDR1 is LNHDA and CDR2 is SQIVND (reference sequence). CDR3 length equals 15 residues. This chain's CDR3 is CASSISHSGANVLTF.

V is TRBV5-1 and J is TRBJ2-2; without DNA, the TCRdb call of TRBD1 cannot be checked. This CDR3 contains 17 residues. The germline V gene encodes CDR1 SGHRS and CDR2 YFSETQ. The CDR3 is CASSRQTDTINTGELFF.

The genes are TRBV3-1 and TRBJ2-7; as DNA is missing, the TRBD1 call by TCRdb cannot be tested. The CDR3 consists of 15 residues. CDR1 and CDR2 (germline): LGHDT, YNNKEL (reference sequence). Here the CDR3 reads CASSSGTGGTYEQYF.

The chain links TRBV6-1 to TRBJ2-4. CDR3 length: 12 residues. Germline V lookup: CDR1 MNHNS, CDR2 SASEGT. The CDR3 is CASSEVPNIQYF.

The CDR3 sequence: CSVKELSNSPLHF. The J gene is TRBJ1-6, the V gene TRBV29-1. Germline CDR1 SQVTM, CDR2 ANQGSEA. The CDR3 has 13 residues. Combining the CDR3 with reference TRBV29-1 and TRBJ1-6 gives the whole variable domain SAVISQKPSRDICQRGTSLTIQCQVDSQVTMMFWYRQQPGQSLTLIATANQGSEATYESGFVIDKFPISRPNLTFSTLTVSNMSPEDSSIYLCSVKELSNSPLHFGNGTRLTVT.

V usage is TRBV6-5 and J usage is TRBJ2-1; TCRdb returns TRBD1, unconfirmable since there is no DNA. This CDR3 comprises 15 residues. Germline CDR1 MNHEY, CDR2 SVGAGI. CDR3 in amino acids: CASSYVGQPDNEQFF.

The V call is TRBV12-3 or TRBV12-4, the J call TRBJ2-7; TCRdb picks TRBD1, but there is no DNA to check that call. The CDR3 runs to 16 residues. This CDR3 reads CASSLGDGQGRYEQYF.

The chain is built from TRBV11-2 and TRBJ2-4; TCRdb's D gene call, TRBD1, goes unchecked for lack of DNA. CDR3 length equals 18 residues. Germline-derived CDR1 and CDR2 are SGHAT and FQNNGV. The CDR3 protein is CASSLSYREVGVRNIQYF.

V is TRBV29-1 and J is TRBJ1-1; there is no DNA to check the TCRdb D call of TRBD1. The CDR3 totals 13 residues. Per germline, CDR1 SQVTM and CDR2 ANQGSEA. The CDR3 reads CSVERQDNTEAFF.

The chain is built from TRBV5-4 and TRBJ2-5; as DNA is missing, the TRBD1 call by TCRdb cannot be tested. The CDR3 contains 15 residues. CDR1 is SGHNT, CDR2 YYREEE, per germline (reference sequence). CDR3 loop: CASSLVGQGERTQYF.

The J gene is TRBJ2-7, the V gene TRBV28. Per the germline V gene, CDR1 is MDHEN and CDR2 is SYDVKM. CDR3 size: 14 residues. The CDR3: CASTWDQTSYEQYF.

V and J are TRBV6-1 and TRBJ2-7; absent DNA, TCRdb's TRBD2 call cannot be checked. The germline gives CDR1 MNHNS, CDR2 SASEGT. The CDR3 is 15 amino acids. The CDR3 sequence is CASSPGTSTSYEQYF.

This sequence joins TRBV28 and TRBJ2-2; without DNA, the TCRdb call of TRBD2 cannot be checked. This CDR3 comprises 14 residues. Looked up from germline, CDR1 is MDHEN and CDR2 is SYDVKM. This chain's CDR3 is CASRPRGAAGELFF.

V gene TRBV20-1 combines with J gene TRBJ1-1. The germline gives CDR1 DFQATT, CDR2 SNEGSKA (reference sequence). The CDR3 covers 14 residues. The CDR3 is CSARDGLGNTEAFF.

The rearrangement joins TRBV7-2 to TRBJ2-4; the TCRdb D gene call, TRBD1, has no DNA to confirm it. CDR3 length: 13 residues. Germline V CDR1 and CDR2: SGHTA, FQGNSA. CDR3 sequence reads: CASGSWKGAVQYF. Complete variable domain (other parts from reference TRBV7-2 and TRBJ2-4): GAGVSQSPSNKVTEKGKDVELRCDPISGHTALYWYRQSLGQGLEFLIYFQGNSAPDKSGLPSDRFSAERTGGSVSTLTIQRTQQEDSAVYLCASGSWKGAVQYFGAGTRLSVL.

This CDR3 is CASSPMPADTQYF. This chain uses TRBV11-2 with TRBJ2-3. From germline, CDR1 is SGHAT and CDR2 FQNNGV. The CDR3 extends over 13 amino acids.

The chain carries TRBV3-1 and TRBJ2-3; TCRdb's D call of TRBD2 is untestable without DNA. The CDR3 is made up of 16 amino acids. The germline V gene has CDR1 LGHDT and CDR2 YNNKEL (reference sequence). This CDR3 is CASSQQIGLAGDTQYF.

V usage is TRBV6-5 and J usage is TRBJ2-1; TCRdb proposes TRBD2, but this gene call is untestable without DNA. Germline V gene sequence: CDR1 MNHEY, CDR2 SVGAGI. CDR3 size: 15 residues. CDR3 sequence reads: CASSYSGTSGGEQFF.

This chain uses TRBV12-3 or TRBV12-4 with TRBJ1-5. The CDR3 extends over 12 amino acids. CDR3 protein: CASSFQHQPQHF.

This chain joins TRBV5-1 and TRBJ2-7; the D call from TCRdb, TRBD1, cannot be confirmed without DNA. The CDR3 consists of 15 residues. Germline V gene data show CDR1 as SGHRS and CDR2 as YFSETQ. The CDR3 reads CASSLVSGGLEEQYF.

The chain has TRBV7-2 and TRBJ2-7; the TCRdb call, TRBD1, lacks DNA for checking. Per germline, CDR1 SGHTA and CDR2 FQGNSA. This CDR3 spans 14 amino acids. The CDR3 sequence is CASSLGTRGYEQYF.

The rearrangement uses TRBV7-2 and TRBJ1-5; TCRdb designates TRBD1, a call that cannot be tested without DNA. Germline CDR1 and CDR2: SGHTA and FQGNSA. This CDR3 region has 15 residues. The CDR3 is CASSQGGVGDQPQHF.

The chain joins TRBV3-1 to TRBJ2-2. Germline V gene data show CDR1 as LGHDT and CDR2 as YNNKEL (reference sequence). The CDR3 spans 11 residues. Here the CDR3 reads CASSLYGELFF.

The V and J genes are TRBV21-1 and TRBJ2-1; as DNA is missing, the TRBD1 call by TCRdb cannot be tested. TRBV21-1 counts as a pseudogene. The CDR3 has 18 amino acids. CDR3 region: CASKSAGTGNSSYNEQFF.

The chain employs TRBV6-6 and TRBJ1-6. The germline V gene encodes CDR1 MNHNY and CDR2 SVGAGI (reference sequence). The CDR3 length is 14 residues. CDR3 sequence: CASSFRGEDSPLHF.

This chain joins TRBV20-1 and TRBJ2-5; TCRdb outputs TRBD2, but without DNA this stays unchecked. From germline, CDR1 is DFQATT and CDR2 SNEGSKA (reference sequence). The CDR3 is 15 residues long. The CDR3 spells CSAPTSGRIQETQYF.